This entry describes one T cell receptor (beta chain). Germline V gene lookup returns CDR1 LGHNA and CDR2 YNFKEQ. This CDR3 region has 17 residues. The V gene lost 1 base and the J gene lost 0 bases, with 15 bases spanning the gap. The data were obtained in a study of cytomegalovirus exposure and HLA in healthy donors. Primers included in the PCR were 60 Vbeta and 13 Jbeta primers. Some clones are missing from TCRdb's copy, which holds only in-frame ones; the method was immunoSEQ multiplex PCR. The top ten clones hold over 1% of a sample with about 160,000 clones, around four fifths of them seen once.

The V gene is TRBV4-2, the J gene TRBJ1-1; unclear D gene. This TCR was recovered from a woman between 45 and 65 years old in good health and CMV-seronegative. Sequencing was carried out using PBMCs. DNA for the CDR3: TGTGCCAGCAGCCAAGTAACAGTTAGGCCGATGAACACTGAAGCTTTCTTT. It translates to CASSQVTVRPMNTEAFF.